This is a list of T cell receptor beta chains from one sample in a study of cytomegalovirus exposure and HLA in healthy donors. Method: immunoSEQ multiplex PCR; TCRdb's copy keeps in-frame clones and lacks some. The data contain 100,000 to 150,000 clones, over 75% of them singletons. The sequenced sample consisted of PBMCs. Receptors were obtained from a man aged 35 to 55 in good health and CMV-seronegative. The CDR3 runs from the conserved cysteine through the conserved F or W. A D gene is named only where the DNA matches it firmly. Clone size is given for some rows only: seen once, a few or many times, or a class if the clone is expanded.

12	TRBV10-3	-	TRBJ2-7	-	TGTGCCACCACAACCGCGGAGGACGAGCAGTACTTC	CATTTAEDEQYF
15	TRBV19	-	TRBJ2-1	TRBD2	TGTGCCAGTAGTATCGGGCCTAGCGGCAACAATGAGCAGTTCTTC	CASSIGPSGNNEQFF
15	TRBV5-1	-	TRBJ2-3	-	TGCGCCAGCAGCTTGGGAGGACAGAGCACAGATACGCAGTATTTT	CASSLGGQSTDTQYF
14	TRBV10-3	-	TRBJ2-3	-	TGTGCCATCAGACCGGGCCAAAGGGGGGATACGCAGTATTTT	CAIRPGQRGDTQYF
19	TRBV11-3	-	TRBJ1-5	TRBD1	TGTGCCAGCAGCTCAGGACAGGAAAAATGCTCTTATAGCAATCAGCCCCAGCATTTT	CASSSGQEKCSYSNQPQHF
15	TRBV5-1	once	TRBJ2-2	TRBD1	TGCGCCAGCAGCTCACAGGACAGGGCCACCGGGGAGCTGTTTTTT	CASSSQDRATGELFF
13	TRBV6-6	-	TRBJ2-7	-	TGTGCCAGCAGGGTAGGAGATTCCTACGAGCAGTACTTC	CASRVGDSYEQYF
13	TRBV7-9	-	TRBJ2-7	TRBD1	TGTGCCAGCAGCCGGGACAGGGGCTACGAGCAGTACTTC	CASSRDRGYEQYF
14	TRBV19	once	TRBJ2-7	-	TGTGCCAGTAGTTCGCTTACGGGCTCCTACGAGCAGTACTTC	CASSSLTGSYEQYF
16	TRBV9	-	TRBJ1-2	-	TGTGCCAGCAGCGGCTATGGGGGGGATGTCGGCTATGGCTACACCTTC	CASSGYGGDVGYGYTF
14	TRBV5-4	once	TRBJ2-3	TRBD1	TGTGCCAGCAGCGTGGGACAGAGCACAGATACGCAGTATTTT	CASSVGQSTDTQYF
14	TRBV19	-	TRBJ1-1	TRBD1	TGTGCCAGTAGTGATTTTCGACAGGGCAGTGAAGCTTTCTTT	CASSDFRQGSEAFF
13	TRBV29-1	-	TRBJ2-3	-	TGCAGCGTTTTACTGAGGTACGCAGATACGCAGTATTTT	CSVLLRYADTQYF
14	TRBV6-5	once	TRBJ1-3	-	TGTGCCAGCAGTGGGACAACCTCTGGAAACACCATATATTTT	CASSGTTSGNTIYF
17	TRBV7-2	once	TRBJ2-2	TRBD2	TGTGCCAGCAGCTTATCCCTAGCGGGGATAAACACCGGGGAGCTGTTTTTT	CASSLSLAGINTGELFF
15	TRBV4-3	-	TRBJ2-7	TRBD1	TGCGCCAGCAGCCATGGGACAGGGGGCTCAAACGAGCAGTACTTC	CASSHGTGGSNEQYF
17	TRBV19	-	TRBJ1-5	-	TGTGCCAGTAGTAATTTTCCGTCTTGGGGGCGGGGGCAGCCCCAGCATTTT	CASSNFPSWGRGQPQHF
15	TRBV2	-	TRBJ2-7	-	TGTGCCAGCAGTCCCCTTTTTGGAGGTATCGACGAGCAGTACTTC	CASSPLFGGIDEQYF
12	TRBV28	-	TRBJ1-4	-	TGTGCCAGTCGGGTTTTCGGTGAAAAACTGTTTTTT	CASRVFGEKLFF
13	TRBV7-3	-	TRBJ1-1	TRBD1	TGTGCCAGCAGCTCCCAGGGGGAAACTGAAGCTTTCTTT	CASSSQGETEAFF
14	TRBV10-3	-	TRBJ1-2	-	TGTGCCACCTCCGGGGAAGAATTTATGGCCGGCTACACCTTC	CATSGEEFMAGYTF
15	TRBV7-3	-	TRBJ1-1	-	TGTGCCAGCAGCTTACGGGAGGGGGGGAACACTGAAGCTTTCTTT	CASSLREGGNTEAFF
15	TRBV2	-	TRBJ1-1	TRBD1	TGTGCCAGCAGACCGAAGACAGGGGGAGACACTGAAGCTTTCTTT	CASRPKTGGDTEAFF
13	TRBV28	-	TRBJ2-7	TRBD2	TGTGCCATCGAGAGCGGGGGCACCTACGAGCAGTACTTC	CAIESGGTYEQYF
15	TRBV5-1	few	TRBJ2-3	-	TGCGCCAGCAGCTTGTCAGGTATAACCACAGATACGCAGTATTTT	CASSLSGITTDTQYF
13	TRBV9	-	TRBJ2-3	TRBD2	TGTGCCAGTCAGCGGGAGGTCACAGATACGCAGTATTTT	CASQREVTDTQYF
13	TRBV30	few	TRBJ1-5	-	TGTGCCTGGAGTCAAGGGGGCAATCAGCCCCAGCATTTT	CAWSQGGNQPQHF
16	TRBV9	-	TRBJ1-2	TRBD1	TGTGCCAGCAGCAACCCGGTGGGACAGGTTTTTCACGGCTACACCTTC	CASSNPVGQVFHGYTF
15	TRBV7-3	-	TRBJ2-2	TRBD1	TGTGCCAGCAGCAGGGACAGGACAGACACCGGGGAGCTGTTTTTT	CASSRDRTDTGELFF
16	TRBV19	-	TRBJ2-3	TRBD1	TGTGCCAGTAGTATAAGGGCAGGGGGCCTGACAGATACGCAGTATTTT	CASSIRAGGLTDTQYF
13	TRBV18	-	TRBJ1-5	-	TGTGCCAGCTCACGACTGACGAATCAGCCCCAGCATTTT	CASSRLTNQPQHF
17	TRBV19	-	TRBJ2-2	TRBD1	TGTGCCAGTAGTGAGACAGGGGGCACGGCAGGCACCGGGGAGCTGTTTTTT	CASSETGGTAGTGELFF
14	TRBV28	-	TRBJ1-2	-	TGTGCCAGCAGATTCCGGGGTTCCCCGTATGGCTACACCTTC	CASRFRGSPYGYTF
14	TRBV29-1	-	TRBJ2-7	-	TGCAGCGTTTCCGGGGCAGGGGCCTCCTACGAGCAGTACTTC	CSVSGAGASYEQYF
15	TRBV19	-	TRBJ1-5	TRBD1	TGTGCCAGTAGTCAAGGACAGGGCTACAATCAGCCCCAGCATTTT	CASSQGQGYNQPQHF
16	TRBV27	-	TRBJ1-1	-	TGTGCCAGCAGTTGGAAGGCAGGGGCCCCGAACACTGAAGCTTTCTTT	CASSWKAGAPNTEAFF
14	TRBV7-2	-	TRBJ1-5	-	TGTGCCAGCAGCCCACATGGGTCCTCAGGGCCCCAGCATTTT	CASSPHGSSGPQHF
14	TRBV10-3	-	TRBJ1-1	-	TGTGCCACAACTTTATCGGAGGAGAACACTGAAGCTTTCTTT	CATTLSEENTEAFF
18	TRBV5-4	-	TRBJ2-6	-	TGTGCCAGCAGCTTGGGTTTAGTGGGCCTCTCTGGGGCCAACGTCCTGACTTTC	CASSLGLVGLSGANVLTF
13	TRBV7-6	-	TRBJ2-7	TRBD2	TGTGCCAGCAGCTTAGGCGGGGGGCGGGGGCAGTACTTC	CASSLGGGRGQYF
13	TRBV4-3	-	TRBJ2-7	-	TGCGCCAGCAGCCAAGACCGCCGGTACGAGCAGTACTTC	CASSQDRRYEQYF
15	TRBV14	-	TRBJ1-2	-	TGTGCCAGCAGCCCACGACACAACAGAGCCTATGGCTACACCTTC	CASSPRHNRAYGYTF
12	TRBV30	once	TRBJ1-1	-	TGTGCCTGGAGTCTGGTGGCCACTGAAGCTTTCTTT	CAWSLVATEAFF
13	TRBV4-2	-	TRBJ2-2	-	TGTGCCAGCAGCCAATCTCGAGTGGGGGAGCTGTTTTTT	CASSQSRVGELFF
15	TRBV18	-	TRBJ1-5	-	TGTGCCAGCTCACCGATTCGGGGGTTTCATCAGCCCCAGCATTTT	CASSPIRGFHQPQHF
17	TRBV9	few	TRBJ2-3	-	TGTGCCAGCAGCGTGGACCCCTCGGGACTTGTCACAGATACGCAGTATTTT	CASSVDPSGLVTDTQYF
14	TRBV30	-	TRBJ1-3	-	TGTGCCTGGTCGCCCAGTACGTATGGAAACACCATATATTTT	CAWSPSTYGNTIYF
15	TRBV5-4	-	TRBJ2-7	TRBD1	TGTGCCAGCAGCATTAGGCCGGGACAGAGCTACGAGCAGTACTTC	CASSIRPGQSYEQYF
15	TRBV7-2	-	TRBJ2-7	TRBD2	TGTGCCAGCAGCTTGGCCGGGACTAGTCGGTACGAGCAGTACTTC	CASSLAGTSRYEQYF
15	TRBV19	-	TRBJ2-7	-	TGTGCCAGTAGTATTATTTCGGACGGGACCTACGAGCAGTACTTC	CASSIISDGTYEQYF
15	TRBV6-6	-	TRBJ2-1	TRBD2	TGTGCCAGCAGAACCGGGACTAGCGGATACAATGAGCAGTTCTTC	CASRTGTSGYNEQFF
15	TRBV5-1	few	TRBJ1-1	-	TGCGCCAGCAGCCTCACGGCCATCCGAGGGACTGAAGCTTTCTTT	CASSLTAIRGTEAFF
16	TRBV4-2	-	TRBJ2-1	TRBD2	TGTGCCAGCAGCCAATTCGGCGGGAGGGCCTGGAATGAGCAGTTCTTC	CASSQFGGRAWNEQFF
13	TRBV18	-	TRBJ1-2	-	TGTGCCAGCTCACCAGCAGGGGTAGATGGCTACACCTTC	CASSPAGVDGYTF
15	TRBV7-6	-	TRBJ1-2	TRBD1	TGTGCCAGCAGCGCCGGGACAGGGGGCGGGAATGGCTACACCTTC	CASSAGTGGGNGYTF
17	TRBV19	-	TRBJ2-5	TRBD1	TGTGCCAGTAGTAGGACAGGGCCGGAAACCCTCCAAGAGACCCAGTACTTC	CASSRTGPETLQETQYF
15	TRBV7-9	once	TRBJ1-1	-	TGTGCCAGCAGCGAAGTGGGAGGGATGAACACTGAAGCTTTCTTT	CASSEVGGMNTEAFF
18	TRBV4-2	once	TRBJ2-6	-	TGTGCCAGCAGCCACTCGCTACCCCGCAACTCTGGGGCCAACGGCCTGACTTTC	CASSHSLPRNSGANGLTF
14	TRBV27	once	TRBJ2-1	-	TGTGCCAGCAGTCCTGGGAGCTCCTACAATGAGCAGTTCTTC	CASSPGSSYNEQFF